A selection of T cell receptor beta chains follows, all from one sample in a study of post-analysis software for immune sequencing data. TCRdb recomputed calls from the PCR reads with MiXCR, one row per CDR3 protein. The sample carries over 700,000 distinct CDR3 sequences, approximately 30% recorded once. Material: blood. Every receptor here comes from a girl between 5 and 17 years old with multiple sclerosis. CDR3s leave out the opening cysteine and the closing phenylalanine or tryptophan. Fields, in order: clone size, V gene, CDR3 length, J gene, CDR3 protein. For some rows the clone size is stated as once, few or many, or as a class when expanded; others skip it.

-	TRBV4-3	15	TRBJ2-3	ASSQATWEGRADTQY
many	TRBV3-1	12	TRBJ1-2	ASSDNGQANGYT
-	TRBV11-2	11	TRBJ2-7	ASSSSASYEQY
-	TRBV3-1	13	TRBJ2-3	ASSQGGTRVDTQY
-	TRBV5-1	10	TRBJ2-5	ASSYRAETQY
-	TRBV3-1	14	TRBJ2-5	ASSQPPGTFRETQY
-	TRBV6-1	13	-	ASSGVGGAQETQY
few	TRBV7-8	15	TRBJ2-5	ASSFTPPRQRQETQY
-	TRBV5-1	14	TRBJ2-7	ASSPRGQGGTYEQY
-	TRBV5-1	14	TRBJ2-5	ASSVLTSGSGETQY
-	TRBV7-2	13	TRBJ2-5	ASSLGSQGLETQY
few	TRBV20-1	15	TRBJ1-5	SAHMGQGSYSNQPQH
few	TRBV2	12	TRBJ2-7	ASSAGGNSYEQY
few	TRBV28	13	TRBJ2-1	ASSLWGTGPNEQF
-	TRBV14	11	TRBJ1-1	ASSQDLRAEAF
few	TRBV24-1	14	TRBJ2-1	ATSDLRQGPYNEQF
-	TRBV7-2	14	TRBJ2-7	ASSPNSILSSYEQY
-	TRBV7-2	12	TRBJ2-7	ASSPSSSSGEQY
-	TRBV20-1	12	TRBJ1-2	SAGRTGSSYGYT
-	TRBV29-1	12	TRBJ2-1	SVLGTSNFNEQF
-	TRBV7-9	17	TRBJ2-3	ASSPGQGMAHGHTDTQY
-	TRBV6-2/TRBV6-3	12	TRBJ1-1	ASSYAAGNTEAF
few	TRBV7-9	12	TRBJ2-3	ASSLGEATDTQY
few	TRBV6-5	11	TRBJ1-1	ASSEYKNTEAF
-	TRBV20-1	9	TRBJ2-5	SAWTWETQY
few	TRBV27	14	TRBJ2-1	ASSFLRGSSYNEQF
-	TRBV20-1	15	TRBJ2-1	SARDQKSGNSYNEQF
-	TRBV9	12	TRBJ2-5	ASSVGAQEETQY
once	TRBV7-2	13	TRBJ2-5	ASSPPTRLGETQY
few	TRBV2	8	TRBJ2-5	AGRGKTQY
many	TRBV15	13	TRBJ2-4	ATTAGDPAKNIQY
-	TRBV20-1	13	TRBJ2-7	SAGPASRSSYEQY
-	TRBV6-2/TRBV6-3	12	TRBJ1-1	ASSYSLLGTEAF
-	TRBV20-1	13	-	SASPPGGPYNEQY
few	TRBV20-1	14	TRBJ2-3	SARRLAGASTDTQY
-	TRBV4-1	13	TRBJ2-4	ASSHRHILETIQY
-	TRBV6-2/TRBV6-3	14	TRBJ1-5	ASRKDRGGDNQPQH
few	TRBV20-1	11	-	SARQHRDSEQY
-	TRBV2	11	TRBJ2-1	AILAGGYNEQF
-	TRBV27	12	TRBJ2-7	ASSSPGLSYEQY
many	TRBV6-5	14	TRBJ2-3	ASSWSILLRTDTQY
many	TRBV12-3/TRBV12-4	12	TRBJ2-4	ASSRDSPGDIQY
-	TRBV10-3	13	TRBJ2-7	AISDRAGSSYEQY
-	TRBV10-3	12	TRBJ2-3	ASWGGPSTDTQY
few	TRBV10-3	9	TRBJ1-2	AIGPASGYT
many	TRBV11-2	12	TRBJ2-1	ASVGGGSYNEQF